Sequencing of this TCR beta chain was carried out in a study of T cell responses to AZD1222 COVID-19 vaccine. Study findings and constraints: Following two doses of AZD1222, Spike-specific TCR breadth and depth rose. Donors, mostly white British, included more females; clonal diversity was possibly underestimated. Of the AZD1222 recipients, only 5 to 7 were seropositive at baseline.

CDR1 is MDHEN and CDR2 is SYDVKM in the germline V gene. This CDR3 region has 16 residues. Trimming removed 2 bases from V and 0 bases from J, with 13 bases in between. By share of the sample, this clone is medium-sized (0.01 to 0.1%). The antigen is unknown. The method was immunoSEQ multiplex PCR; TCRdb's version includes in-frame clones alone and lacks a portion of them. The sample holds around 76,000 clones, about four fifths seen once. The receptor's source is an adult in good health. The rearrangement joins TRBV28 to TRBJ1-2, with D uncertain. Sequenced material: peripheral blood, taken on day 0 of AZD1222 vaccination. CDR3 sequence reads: CASSLITAISNYGYTF. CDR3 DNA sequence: TGTGCCAGCAGTTTAATCACAGCCATATCTAACTATGGCTACACCTTC.